This entry features one T cell receptor beta chain sequence. Thawed PBMCs were FACS-sorted into unstimulated CD4+CD25+CD127- regulatory T cells, CD4+CD25- non-regulatory cells, CD4 and CD8 cells. The data originate from a study of Tregs in tolerant kidney transplant recipients. Only in-frame clones appear in the TCRdb table, and some are missing; sequencing was by immunoSEQ multiplex PCR. The profile covers about 64,000 clones, with less than 98% appearing a single time and around 0.34% taken by the ten largest. The sequenced sample was Tregs from blood, obtained before the transplant. This clonotype was sampled from a human donor who received a combined kidney and bone marrow transplant.

The CDR3 DNA is TGTGCCAGCTATGGCTCTAGCGCCTCCTACAATGAGCAGTTCTTC. Its protein product is CASYGSSASYNEQFF. V and J are TRBV6-1 and TRBJ2-1, with D perhaps matching TRBD2 (6 bases). This CDR3 is 15 amino acids long. Looked up from germline, CDR1 is MNHNS and CDR2 is SASEGT. Trimming removed 8 bases at V and 0 bases at J, with 14 bases between.